Listed here are 22 T cell receptor beta chains from one sample, sequenced in a study of T cells and copy number aberrations in small-cell lung cancer. TCRdb keeps only in-frame clones here, not all; method: immunoSEQ multiplex PCR. This sample carries 6,000 to 7,500 clones, roughly four fifths of them seen once, and the ten largest clones take 3.5% to 5.5%. The sequenced material came from normal tissue next to the tumor. The receptors come from a woman aged 45 to 65 with small cell lung cancer.

This clone was recorded only once. The V call is TRBV30, the J call TRBJ1-2; D perhaps matches TRBD1 (6 bases). CDR3 length: 14 amino acids. Deletions cut 1 base from V and 7 bases from J, with 16 bases between. Looked up from germline, CDR1 is GTSNPN and CDR2 is SVGIG (reference sequence). The CDR3 DNA reads as TGTGCCTGGAGTGGGGGGCAGGGTGTCCGTGGCTACACCTTC. It yields the protein CAWSGGQGVRGYTF.

V gene TRBV7-9 combines with J gene TRBJ2-1, with a possible D match to TRBD2 (7 bases). V lost 2 bases, J lost 9 bases, and 14 bases lay in between. The CDR3 is 14 amino acids. Germline V gene sequence: CDR1 SEHNR, CDR2 FQNEAQ (reference sequence). CDR3 sequence reads: CASSLRGEGPEQFF. In DNA form, the CDR3 reads TGTGCCAGCAGCTTAAGGGGGGAGGGCCCTGAGCAGTTCTTC.

The V gene is TRBV19, the J gene TRBJ2-2; D perhaps matches TRBD2 (6 bases). The CDR3 runs to 16 residues. Looked up from germline, CDR1 is LNHDA and CDR2 is SQIVND (reference sequence). The V end lost 3 bases, the J end lost 7 bases, and 18 bases lay between the germline ends. CDR3 protein: CASSILYSGEVGELFF. The CDR3 DNA is TGTGCCAGTAGTATTCTCTACTCGGGAGAGGTCGGGGAGCTGTTTTTT. The full variable domain, rest sourced from reference TRBV19 and TRBJ2-2, is DGGITQSPKYLFRKEGQNVTLSCEQNLNHDAMYWYRQDPGQGLRLIYYSQIVNDFQKGDIAEGYSVSREKKESFPLTVTSAQKNPTAFYLCASSILYSGEVGELFFGEGSRLTVL.

The J gene is TRBJ2-7, the V gene TRBV6-1; D not resolved. The CDR3 is 10 residues long. Trimming took 5 bases from V and 3 from J, leaving 2 bases between them. CDR1 and CDR2 (germline): MNHNS, SASEGT. CDR3 coding DNA: TGTGCCAGCAGTAACTACGAGCAGTACTTC. Its translation is CASSNYEQYF.

This sequence joins TRBV7-9 and TRBJ1-2, with a weak D call TRBD1 (5 bases). The germline V gene has CDR1 SEHNR and CDR2 FQNEAQ (reference sequence). CDR3 size: 14 residues. V was cut by 5 bases and J by 4 bases, with 14 bases left in between. CDR3 in DNA: TGTGCCAGCAGCACTAGCGGGGCCAGCTATGGCTACACCTTC. Translated: CASSTSGASYGYTF.

This sequence joins TRBV20-1 and TRBJ2-1; D unresolved. The CDR3 length is 11 residues. The V and J ends lost 5 bases and 3 bases respectively, with 5 bases between them. Germline V gene data show CDR1 as DFQATT and CDR2 as SNEGSKA (reference sequence). Written as DNA, the CDR3 is TGCAGTGCTCCCGGCTACAATGAGCAGTTCTTC. The encoded protein is CSAPGYNEQFF.

As for this clone: At one of its ends the junction is not consistent with the germline gene, which may arise from a read error. The chain joins TRBV27 to TRBJ1-3; no clear D. Germline CDR1 is MNHEY and CDR2 is SMNVEV (reference sequence). The CDR3 totals 12 residues. The CDR3 DNA follows: TGTACCAGCCGAAAGGCGAGGAACACCATATATTTT. Its protein product is CTSRKARNTIYF.

The genes are TRBV2 and TRBJ2-5, with 11 bases that match TRBD2. The CDR3 loop spans 17 amino acids. Germline V lookup: CDR1 SNHLY, CDR2 FYNNEI. Trimming cost V 4 bases and J 5 bases; bases outside gene matches: 12. The CDR3 bases are TGTGCCAGCAGTGTTCCGTCGACTAGCGGGATAGGTGAGACCCAGTACTTC. It encodes CASSVPSTSGIGETQYF.

J is TRBJ1-2 and V is TRBV15; unclear D gene. The CDR3 has 13 residues. The V end lost 4 bases, the J end lost 4 bases, and 10 bases lay between the germline ends. CDR1 and CDR2 from the germline V gene are LNHNV and YYDKDF (reference sequence). The CDR3 is CATSILDGYGYTF. The CDR3 bases are TGTGCCACCAGCATTCTTGACGGCTATGGCTACACCTTC.

This clone was seen once. The gene calls are TRBV4-3 and TRBJ2-5; D may be TRBD1 or TRBD2 (5 bases each). Trimming shortened V by 4 bases and J by 5 bases, and 14 bases separated the two germline ends. There are 14 residues in the CDR3. The germline V gene has CDR1 LGHNA and CDR2 YSLEER. The CDR3 loop reads CASSPGTVGETQYF. CDR3 in DNA: TGCGCCAGCAGCCCCGGGACGGTGGGCGAGACCCAGTACTTC.

The gene calls are TRBV11-2 and TRBJ2-1; no clear D. The CDR3 sequence is 11 residues long. The germline V gene encodes CDR1 SGHAT and CDR2 FQNNGV. The ends were cut back, 0 bases at V and 9 bases at J, with 3 bases in the middle. The CDR3 DNA is TGTGCCAGCAGCTTAGAACTTGAGCAGTTCTTC. Encoded protein: CASSLELEQFF. Full variable domain (missing parts from reference TRBV11-2 and TRBJ2-1): EAGVAQSPRYKIIEKRQSVAFWCNPISGHATLYWYQQILGQGPKLLIQFQNNGVVDDSQLPKDRFSAERLKGVDSTLKIQPAKLEDSAVYLCASSLELEQFFGPGTRLTVL.

The V gene is TRBV7-9, the J gene TRBJ2-5, with 7 bases aligning to TRBD2. V lost 4 bases and J lost 3; bases outside the gene matches: 5. Germline V gene lookup returns CDR1 SEHNR and CDR2 FQNEAQ (reference sequence). This CDR3 spans 14 amino acids. CDR3 in DNA: TGTGCCAGCAGCTCCCAGGCGGGAGAAGAGACCCAGTACTTC. Its protein is CASSSQAGEETQYF.

The chain couples TRBV11-2 to TRBJ2-5, with a weak D call TRBD1 (5 bases). The CDR3 runs to 18 residues. Germline assignment: CDR1 SGHAT and CDR2 FQNNGV. V lost 5 bases and J lost 5, with 27 bases in between. This chain's CDR3 is CASSPDDSLGSFMETQYF. DNA for the CDR3: TGTGCCAGCAGCCCCGACGACAGTTTGGGGTCTTTTATGGAGACCCAGTACTTC.

The rearrangement uses TRBV2 and TRBJ2-5; tentatively, D is TRBD1 (7 bases). Trimming cost V 7 bases and J 5 bases, with 14 bases left between them. The CDR3 extends over 13 amino acids. Germline lookup yields CDR1 SNHLY and CDR2 FYNNEI. The CDR3 DNA reads as TGTGCCAGCACCGGGCCAGGGGGGGAGACCCAGTACTTC. This translates into CASTGPGGETQYF.

The J gene is TRBJ1-1, the V gene TRBV5-4; the D gene is possibly TRBD1 (5 bases). From germline, CDR1 is SGHNT and CDR2 YYREEE (reference sequence). V gave up 0 bases and J gave up 4 bases, with 10 bases separating them. CDR3 length: 14 amino acids. The DNA of the CDR3 is TGTGCCAGCAGCTTGGGGGGGGGAGGCACTGAAGCTTTCTTT. This gives the protein CASSLGGGGTEAFF.

The chain combines TRBV5-5 with TRBJ2-2; the match to TRBD2 covers 8 bases. Germline values: CDR1 SGHKS, CDR2 YYEKEE (reference sequence). This CDR3 spans 15 amino acids. V gave up 3 bases and J gave up 4 bases; unmatched junction bases: 5. The CDR3 sequence is CASSSGTRSTGELFF. CDR3 sequence (DNA): TGTGCCAGCAGCTCCGGGACTAGGTCCACCGGGGAGCTGTTTTTT.

J is TRBJ2-6 and V is TRBV19; no definite D call. CDR1 and CDR2 (germline): LNHDA, SQIVND (reference sequence). The V gene lost 4 bases and the J gene lost 0 bases, with 10 bases spanning the gap. This CDR3 comprises 16 residues. The DNA for the CDR3 is TGTGCCAGTAGTAGACGGACCTCCTCTGGGGCCAACGTCCTGACTTTC. Translated, it gives CASSRRTSSGANVLTF.

This rearrangement joins TRBV11-2 to TRBJ2-3, with 11 bases fitting TRBD2. The V segment lost 8 bases and the J segment 5 bases; nucleotides outside the gene matches: 3. The length of the CDR3 is 13 residues. The germline V gene encodes CDR1 SGHAT and CDR2 FQNNGV. This chain's CDR3 is CASLTSGRDTQYF. The CDR3 DNA sequence: TGTGCCAGCCTCACTAGCGGGAGAGATACGCAGTATTTT.

This clone has only one observation. The rearrangement links TRBV5-4 to TRBJ2-3; D is possibly TRBD2 (5 bases). V dropped 4 bases and J dropped 2 bases, with 11 bases sitting between them. Germline CDR1 SGHNT, CDR2 YYREEE (reference sequence). CDR3 length: 14 amino acids. CDR3 loop: CASSRSGNTDTQYF. CDR3 nucleotide sequence: TGTGCCAGCAGCCGCTCGGGGAACACAGATACGCAGTATTTT.

This clone was seen more than once but under ten times. V is TRBV4-2 and J is TRBJ2-2; D may be TRBD2 (6 bases). Germline CDR1 LGHNA, CDR2 YNFKEQ. Trimming removed 4 bases at V and 9 bases at J, with 21 bases between. This CDR3 is 16 amino acids long. Here the CDR3 DNA reads TGTGCCAGCAGCCCTAACGGAGGGGACGGTGGTTGGGAGCTGTTTTTT. It specifies CASSPNGGDGGWELFF.

J is TRBJ1-1 and V is TRBV9; TRBD1 matches at 8 bases. V gave up 3 bases and J gave up 1 base; unmatched junction bases: 5. The CDR3 covers 15 residues. The V gene's germline CDR1 is SGDLS and CDR2 YYNGEE. The CDR3 region has the DNA TGTGCCAGCAGCGCGGACGGACAGGGGAACACTGAAGCTTTCTTT. Translating gives CASSADGQGNTEAFF.

The chain links TRBV5-1 to TRBJ1-4; 8 nucleotides align to TRBD1. This CDR3 has 16 residues. After removal of 3 bases from V and 5 bases from J, the junction contained 9 bases not matched to a gene. Germline lookup yields CDR1 SGHRS and CDR2 YFSETQ. CDR3 DNA sequence: TGCGCCAGCAGCTCACATGGACAGGGTTTCAATGAAAAACTGTTTTTT. Its translation is CASSSHGQGFNEKLFF.